This entry describes one TCR beta chain. Its antigen is as yet unknown. Data came from immunoSEQ multiplex PCR; TCRdb stores just in-frame clones and leaves some out. Of millions of clones in the sample, 90% to 95% were seen once. The CDR3 runs 14 residues. Germline values: CDR1 MGHRA, CDR2 YSYEKL. Trimming cost V 4 bases and J 15 bases, with 21 bases left between them. These data belong to a study of shared clonotypes between healthy human individuals. Study conclusions and caveats: Estimated richness was generally greater in naive than memory subsets. The four-donor shared clonotypes exceeded non-shared clonotypes in generation probability, with non-shared ones scoring lower.

The authors divided CD4+ cells into CD45RA+ naive and CD45RA-negative memory subsets. This clonotype was sampled from a man in his late teens or twenties in good health. The genes are TRBV4-1 and TRBJ1-4; a weak D match, TRBD1 (5 bases). What was sequenced was naive CD4+ T cells sorted from blood. Subset defined: CD45RA+ positively selected. The CDR3 DNA follows: TGCGCCAGCAGCCCCCCGGGTGCGGGACTAGTGGTGTTTTTT. Protein sequence: CASSPPGAGLVVFF.